This T cell receptor beta chain came from a study of control samples from healthy donors and cancer patients. V shed 5 bases and J shed 3 bases, with 17 bases lying between them. This CDR3 is built from 15 residues. CDR1 and CDR2 from the germline V gene are LNHDA and SQIVND (reference sequence). Method: immunoSEQ multiplex PCR; TCRdb's copy keeps in-frame clones and lacks some. This table holds around 83,000 clones, 93% found once. This receptor was identified in a middle-aged woman with lung cancer. The sequencing sample was made of PBMCs. The gene calls are TRBV19 and TRBJ2-7; D may match TRBD1 or TRBD2 (6 bases each). CDR3 sequence reads: CASSVEGGWLYEQYF. The CDR3 DNA reads as TGTGCCAGTAGTGTCGAGGGGGGTTGGCTCTACGAGCAGTACTTC. Full variable domain (outside the CDR3, taken from reference TRBV19 and TRBJ2-7): DGGITQSPKYLFRKEGQNVTLSCEQNLNHDAMYWYRQDPGQGLRLIYYSQIVNDFQKGDIAEGYSVSREKKESFPLTVTSAQKNPTAFYLCASSVEGGWLYEQYFGPGTRLTVT.